Shown below are 29 T cell receptor beta chains from a single sample sequenced in a study of Ad26.COV2.S vaccination and SARS-CoV-2 variants. Indicated treatment: some 20 received Ad26.COV2.S at low or high dose, single or two shots; several received placebo; per-sample allocation not given. Sampling was performed 63 days after the first vaccine or placebo injection. Assay used: immunoSEQ multiplex PCR; TCRdb lists only in-frame clones, some missing. The sample consists of about 350,000 clones, 75% to 90% of them appearing once. The sample here was peripheral blood, taken in a trial of Ad26.COV2.S vaccine versus placebo. The origin of the receptors is a person aged 18-65 years who received the Ad26.COV2.S COVID-19 vaccine or a placebo.

The J gene is TRBJ2-2, the V gene TRBV6-5; D remains unclear. Germline CDR1 reads MNHEY; CDR2 reads SVGAGI. Deletions cut 2 bases from V and 5 bases from J, with 6 bases between. The CDR3 is 13 amino acids. The CDR3 nucleotides read TGTGCCAGCAGTTACACATTTACCGGGGAGCTGTTTTTT. Amino acid sequence: CASSYTFTGELFF.

The V and J genes are TRBV6-5 and TRBJ2-5, with unresolved D. The germline V and J ends were trimmed by 2 bases and 1 base, with 8 bases remaining between them. Germline V gives CDR1 MNHEY, CDR2 SVGAGI. CDR3 length: 14 amino acids. CDR3 nucleotides: TGTGCCAGCAGTTACGCGTACAGCCAAGAGACCCAGTACTTC. This codes for CASSYAYSQETQYF.

In regard to this clone: The same CDR3 is also encoded by other DNA sequences in this sample. This chain uses TRBV7-9 with TRBJ1-1, with D unresolved. Trimming pared 1 base from V and 3 bases from J, leaving 3 bases between. This CDR3 has 12 amino acids. Germline CDR1 and CDR2: SEHNR and FQNEAQ (reference sequence). CDR3 protein: CASSLEDTEAFF. CDR3 in DNA: TGTGCCAGCAGCTTAGAGGACACTGAAGCTTTCTTT.

The rearrangement joins TRBV28 to TRBJ1-6; D may be TRBD1 (5 bases). Germline V lookup: CDR1 MDHEN, CDR2 SYDVKM. CDR3 length: 15 residues. The V end lost 1 base, the J end lost 6 bases, and 10 bases lay between the germline ends. Here the CDR3 reads CASSLSAGSNSPLHF. The CDR3 DNA follows: TGTGCCAGCAGTTTATCGGCAGGGAGTAATTCACCCCTCCACTTT.

The chain carries TRBV5-1 and TRBJ1-2; D is unclear. V lost 1 base to trimming and J lost 0 bases, with 13 bases between them. CDR3 size: 16 residues. Germline V gene lookup returns CDR1 SGHRS and CDR2 YFSETQ. The CDR3 loop is CASSLNPVVANYGYTF. The CDR3 region has the DNA TGCGCCAGCAGCTTGAACCCGGTCGTGGCTAACTATGGCTACACCTTC.

The chain combines TRBV6-1 with TRBJ1-2, with 7 bases identical to TRBD1. The trim removed 1 base at V and 6 bases at J, leaving 2 bases unmatched. Per germline, CDR1 MNHNS and CDR2 SASEGT. This CDR3 spans 13 amino acids. The CDR3 sequence: CASSEDRGHGYTF. The CDR3 region has the DNA TGTGCCAGCAGTGAAGACAGGGGCCATGGCTACACCTTC.

This chain connects TRBV19 to TRBJ1-1; D might be TRBD1 (5 bases). CDR1 and CDR2 (germline): LNHDA, SQIVND (reference sequence). Trimming pared 5 bases from V and 0 bases from J, leaving 16 bases between. CDR3 size: 16 residues. The DNA of the CDR3 is TGTGCCAGTAGTTCAGGGTCCGCCGGGATGAACACTGAAGCTTTCTTT. Encoded protein: CASSSGSAGMNTEAFF.

The chain recombines TRBV5-1 with TRBJ2-1, with D tentatively TRBD1 (6 bases). Looked up from germline, CDR1 is SGHRS and CDR2 is YFSETQ. This CDR3 contains 14 residues. V gave up 0 bases and J gave up 5 bases, with 9 bases separating them. The CDR3 is CASSLGTEDNEQFF. In DNA form, the CDR3 reads TGCGCCAGCAGCTTGGGGACAGAAGACAATGAGCAGTTCTTC.

The J gene is TRBJ2-2, the V gene TRBV10-3; 10 nucleotides match TRBD2. Germline V gives CDR1 ENHRY, CDR2 SYGVKD. This CDR3 is built from 20 residues. With V trimmed by 0 bases and J by 0 bases, 10 bases remained unmatched. CDR3 sequence reads: CAISESRSSGGDTNTGELFF. The CDR3, as DNA: TGTGCCATCAGTGAGTCGCGGTCTAGCGGGGGAGATACGAACACCGGGGAGCTGTTTTTT.

The rearrangement links TRBV4-2 to TRBJ1-1, with TRBD1 as a possible D gene (5 bases). This CDR3 comprises 16 residues. The V end was cut by 0 bases, the J end by 3 bases, with 14 bases between. In germline, CDR1 is LGHNA, CDR2 YNFKEQ. CDR3 in DNA: TGTGCCAGCAGCCAAGATACCCAGGGAGTAGACACTGAAGCTTTCTTT. Amino acid sequence: CASSQDTQGVDTEAFF.

This chain uses TRBV18 with TRBJ2-7; tentative D call: TRBD1 (5 bases). Trimming removed 3 bases at V and 6 bases at J, with 12 bases between. This CDR3 is 13 amino acids long. Germline V gives CDR1 KGHSH, CDR2 LQKENI. The DNA for the CDR3 is TGTGCCAGCTCACCGCCAGGGATGAGCGAGCAGTACTTC. Its protein product is CASSPPGMSEQYF.

The chain is built from TRBV7-2 and TRBJ2-6; 9 bases align to TRBD1. The CDR3 is made up of 19 amino acids. V lost 3 bases and J lost 4; bases outside the gene matches: 13. Germline-derived CDR1 and CDR2 are SGHTA and FQGNSA. Here the CDR3 reads CASSLAWGQGSSGANVLTF. CDR3 in DNA: TGTGCCAGCAGCTTGGCTTGGGGACAGGGTTCGTCCGGGGCCAACGTCCTGACTTTC. Complete variable domain (other parts from reference TRBV7-2 and TRBJ2-6): GAGVSQSPSNKVTEKGKDVELRCDPISGHTALYWYRQSLGQGLEFLIYFQGNSAPDKSGLPSDRFSAERTGGSVSTLTIQRTQQEDSAVYLCASSLAWGQGSSGANVLTFGAGSRLTVL.

This clone was counted a single time. The chain employs TRBV7-9 and TRBJ2-3, with D uncertain. The CDR3 covers 15 residues. The V end was cut by 1 base, the J end by 4 bases, with 12 bases between. The V gene's germline CDR1 is SEHNR and CDR2 FQNEAQ (reference sequence). CDR3 sequence reads: CASSLDHGGADTQYF. The CDR3 bases are TGTGCCAGCAGCTTAGATCACGGCGGAGCAGATACGCAGTATTTT.

The V and J genes are TRBV28 and TRBJ1-5; 9 nucleotides align to TRBD1. CDR3 length: 16 amino acids. CDR1 is MDHEN, CDR2 SYDVKM, per germline. Trimming took 2 bases from V and 4 from J; bases not matched to a gene: 6. This CDR3 is CASSLTDRGVNQPQHF. CDR3 DNA sequence: TGTGCCAGCAGTTTAACCGACAGGGGGGTAAATCAGCCCCAGCATTTT. The whole variable domain, remainder taken from reference TRBV28 and TRBJ1-5, is DVKVTQSSRYLVKRTGEKVFLECVQDMDHENMFWYRQDPGLGLRLIYFSYDVKMKEKGDIPEGYSVSREKKERFSLILESASTNQTSMYLCASSLTDRGVNQPQHFGDGTRLSIL.

The chain combines TRBV5-1 with TRBJ2-3, with a possible D match to TRBD2 (5 bases). CDR1 and CDR2 from the germline V gene are SGHRS and YFSETQ. The length of the CDR3 is 16 residues. V was clipped by 1 base and J by 6 bases, with 18 bases between them. CDR3 residues: CASSLSSGGVPDTQYF. In DNA form, the CDR3 reads TGCGCCAGCAGCTTGTCAAGCGGCGGAGTTCCGGATACGCAGTATTTT.

The chain recombines TRBV7-3 with TRBJ2-3; 9 bases match TRBD2. CDR1 and CDR2 from the germline V gene are SGHTA and FQGTGA. The V and J ends lost 0 bases and 2 bases, in that order; junction bases with no gene match: 6. The CDR3 loop spans 17 amino acids. CDR3 DNA sequence: TGTGCCAGCAGCTTAACTTGGCTAGCGGGATTCACAGATACGCAGTATTTT. The encoded protein is CASSLTWLAGFTDTQYF.

This clone came up once. The chain has TRBV5-1 and TRBJ2-7, with 11 bases fitting TRBD1. The trim removed 0 bases at V and 3 bases at J, leaving 5 bases unmatched. Germline V gene data show CDR1 as SGHRS and CDR2 as YFSETQ. The CDR3 has 16 residues. CDR3 loop: CASSLVPGTGGYEQYF. CDR3 bases: TGCGCCAGCAGCTTGGTCCCCGGGACAGGGGGCTACGAGCAGTACTTC.

This CDR3 reads CASRRGQGASGELFF. The CDR3 DNA follows: TGTGCCAGCAGGAGGGGACAGGGGGCTTCCGGGGAGCTGTTTTTT. The rearrangement uses TRBV7-9 and TRBJ2-2, with 12 nucleotides matching TRBD1. V gave up 6 bases and J gave up 6 bases; unmatched junction bases: 5. The CDR3 runs 15 residues. The germline gives CDR1 SEHNR, CDR2 FQNEAQ (reference sequence).

The chain joins TRBV30 to TRBJ1-2, with D unresolved. The V end lost 3 bases, the J end lost 4 bases, and 9 bases lay between the germline ends. Germline CDR1 reads GTSNPN; CDR2 reads SVGIG (reference sequence). The CDR3 totals 12 residues. This CDR3 reads CAWRTGSYGYTF. The CDR3, as DNA: TGTGCCTGGAGGACGGGTTCCTATGGCTACACCTTC.

This chain connects TRBV19 to TRBJ2-5; D is uncertain. CDR1 and CDR2 (germline): LNHDA, SQIVND (reference sequence). Between the trimmed V and J ends, which lost 3 bases and 0 bases, there was a span of 5 bases. The CDR3 consists of 13 residues. CDR3 loop: CASSIHNQETQYF. In DNA, the CDR3 is TGTGCCAGTAGTATCCACAACCAAGAGACCCAGTACTTC. Full variable domain (remainder filled in from reference TRBV19 and TRBJ2-5): DGGITQSPKYLFRKEGQNVTLSCEQNLNHDAMYWYRQDPGQGLRLIYYSQIVNDFQKGDIAEGYSVSREKKESFPLTVTSAQKNPTAFYLCASSIHNQETQYFGPGTRLLVL.

The chain recombines TRBV25-1 with TRBJ2-2, with 9 bases lining up with TRBD1. This CDR3 comprises 16 residues. Germline V gene sequence: CDR1 MGHDK, CDR2 SYGVNS. Trimming at V came to 3 bases and at J to 2 bases, leaving 4 bases not matched to a gene. The CDR3 loop reads CASSDHRGLNTGELFF. The CDR3 DNA is TGTGCCAGCAGTGACCACAGGGGGCTCAACACCGGGGAGCTGTTTTTT.

The V gene is TRBV18, the J gene TRBJ1-5; 8 bases match TRBD1. CDR1 and CDR2 (germline): KGHSH, LQKENI. The CDR3 is 15 amino acids. After removal of 2 bases from V and 3 bases from J, the junction contained 3 bases not matched to a gene. CDR3 protein: CASSPATGDNQPQHF. CDR3 DNA sequence: TGTGCCAGCTCACCAGCGACAGGGGACAATCAGCCCCAGCATTTT.

CDR3 nucleotides: TGTGCCAGCAGCCTCGGAATCGGCACCGGGGAGCTGTTTTTT. Protein: CASSLGIGTGELFF. This chain connects TRBV5-8 to TRBJ2-2; the D is unclear. The CDR3 has 14 residues. Per germline, CDR1 SGHTS and CDR2 YDEGEE. The V and J ends lost 4 bases and 4 bases respectively, with 11 bases between them. Full variable domain (remainder filled in from reference TRBV5-8 and TRBJ2-2): EAGVTQSPTHLIKTRGQQATLRCSPISGHTSVYWYQQALGLGLQFLLWYDEGEERNRGNFPPRFSGRQFPNYSSELNVNALELEDSALYLCASSLGIGTGELFFGEGSRLTVL.

The V and J genes are TRBV30 and TRBJ2-1, with a tentative D call TRBD2 (7 bases). Germline loops: CDR1 GTSNPN, CDR2 SVGIG (reference sequence). The CDR3 has 15 residues. With 2 bases removed from V and 3 bases from J, the gap between germline ends came to 14 bases. DNA for the CDR3: TGTGCCTGGAGTCCCAGGGGCGGGAGCTACAATGAGCAGTTCTTC. Protein product: CAWSPRGGSYNEQFF.

This clone was observed a single time. CDR3 sequence (DNA): TGTGCCAGTAGTAGTGGGAGTAACTATGGCTACACCTTC. Protein: CASSSGSNYGYTF. The chain carries TRBV19 and TRBJ1-2; D unresolved. The CDR3 has 13 amino acids. The V and J ends lost 4 bases and 1 base respectively, with 7 bases between them. Looked up from germline, CDR1 is LNHDA and CDR2 is SQIVND (reference sequence).

The rearrangement uses TRBV5-4 and TRBJ1-4, with TRBD1 matching over 10 bases. The V and J ends lost 4 bases and 5 bases, in that order; junction bases with no gene match: 2. The CDR3 has 14 amino acids. Germline V gene sequence: CDR1 SGHNT, CDR2 YYREEE (reference sequence). CDR3 sequence (DNA): TGTGCCAGCAGCCCGACAGGGGGCAATGAAAAACTGTTTTTT. Translated, it gives CASSPTGGNEKLFF.

The chain recombines TRBV11-2 with TRBJ2-1; D remains unclear. V lost 4 bases and J lost 4, with 14 bases in between. This CDR3 has 15 amino acids. CDR1 SGHAT and CDR2 FQNNGV come from the germline V gene. CDR3 sequence: CASSSLARQYNEQFF. CDR3 sequence (DNA): TGTGCCAGCAGCTCCCTGGCAAGGCAATACAATGAGCAGTTCTTC.

This clone has only a few counts. The V gene is TRBV4-3, the J gene TRBJ1-1; D unresolved. Germline CDR1 is LGHNA and CDR2 is YSLEER. With 0 bases removed from V and 11 bases from J, the gap between germline ends came to 16 bases. There are 14 residues in the CDR3. CDR3 loop: CASSQDWAEPRAFF. DNA of the CDR3: TGCGCCAGCAGCCAAGATTGGGCCGAACCACGGGCTTTCTTT.

The rearrangement uses TRBV7-2 and TRBJ1-6, with a weak D call TRBD1 (5 bases). Per germline, CDR1 SGHTA and CDR2 FQGNSA. There are 16 residues in the CDR3. The V end lost 2 bases, the J end lost 4 bases, and 12 bases lay between the germline ends. CDR3 region: CASSLHRTRYNSPLHF. The CDR3, as DNA: TGTGCCAGCAGCTTACACAGGACACGGTATAATTCACCCCTCCACTTT.